This T cell receptor beta chain comes out of a study of blood T cell repertoires in COVID-19. Study in general: In each case, the material was cDNA or gDNA derived from T cells, B-cell-depleted T cells, or PBMCs.

Sequenced by immunoSEQ multiplex PCR; TCRdb stores in-frame clones only, minus some. The repertoire holds 43,000 or so clones, roughly four fifths seen once, with approximately 7.4% in the top ten. Sample: peripheral blood. The sequence came from a man between 60 and 75 years old with active COVID-19.

In DNA form, the CDR3 reads TGTGCCAGCAGCCACACCCTAGCGACCGAGCAGTTCTTC. Protein: CASSHTLATEQFF. The chain is built from TRBV3-1 (or the pseudogene TRBV3-2) and TRBJ2-1, with D perhaps matching TRBD2 (6 bases). V lost 3 bases to trimming and J lost 10 bases, with 13 bases between them. The CDR3 totals 13 residues. Per the germline V gene, CDR1 is LGHDT and CDR2 is YNNKEL (reference sequence).